This section outlines one TCR beta chain sequence together with its context. Study processing details: Researchers report that nucleated cell counts were estimated from reference gene primer amplification. Sequenced by immunoSEQ multiplex PCR; TCRdb stores in-frame clones only, minus some. The V and J calls and clone size come from that table; D and trimming were worked out from the DNA. The table shows about 80,000 clones, with approximately 89% occurring only once. The data were obtained in a study of blood T cell repertoires in COVID-19. About the study: Samples taken during acute and convalescent COVID-19 were collected in the United States, Italy and Spain. Sources were T cells, B-cell-depleted T cells, or PBMCs; the material itself was cDNA or gDNA.

Trimming shortened V by 1 base and J by 5 bases, and 5 bases separated the two germline ends. Germline assignment: CDR1 SSHAT and CDR2 FNYEAQ (reference sequence). This CDR3 contains 13 residues. V gene TRBV7-7 combines with J gene TRBJ1-4; D is unresolved. The sequence was collected from a man between 70 and 80 years old with active or convalescent COVID-19. The sequenced sample consisted of peripheral blood. The DNA of the CDR3 is TGTGCCAGCAGCTTAGTAGCAAATGAAAAACTGTTTTTT. Translating it yields CASSLVANEKLFF. Looking up the rest from reference TRBV7-7 and TRBJ1-4 gives the full variable domain: GAGVSQSPRYKVTKRGQDVTLRCDPISSHATLYWYQQALGQGPEFLTYFNYEAQPDKSGLPSDRFSAERPEGSISTLTIQRTEQRDSAMYRCASSLVANEKLFFGSGTQLSVL.